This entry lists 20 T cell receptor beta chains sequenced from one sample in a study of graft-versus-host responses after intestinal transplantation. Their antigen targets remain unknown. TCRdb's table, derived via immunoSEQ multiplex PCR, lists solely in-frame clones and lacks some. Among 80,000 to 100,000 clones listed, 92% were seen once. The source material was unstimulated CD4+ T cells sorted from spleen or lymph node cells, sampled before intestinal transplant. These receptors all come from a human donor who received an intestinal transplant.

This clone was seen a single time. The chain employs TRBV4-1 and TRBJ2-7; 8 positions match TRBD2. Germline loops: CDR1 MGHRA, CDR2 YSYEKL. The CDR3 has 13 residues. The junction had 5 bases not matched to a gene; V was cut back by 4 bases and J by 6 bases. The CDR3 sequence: CASSPGGGGEQYF. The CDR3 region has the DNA TGCGCCAGCAGCCCGGGAGGGGGAGGCGAGCAGTACTTC.

The CDR3 loop reads CASSQDDRGGYTF. The CDR3 bases are TGTGCCAGCAGCCAAGATGACAGGGGTGGCTACACCTTC. This chain joins TRBV4-2 and TRBJ1-2; 8 nucleotides agree with TRBD1. The trim removed 0 bases at V and 7 bases at J, leaving 1 base unmatched. This CDR3 has 13 residues. Germline values: CDR1 LGHNA, CDR2 YNFKEQ.

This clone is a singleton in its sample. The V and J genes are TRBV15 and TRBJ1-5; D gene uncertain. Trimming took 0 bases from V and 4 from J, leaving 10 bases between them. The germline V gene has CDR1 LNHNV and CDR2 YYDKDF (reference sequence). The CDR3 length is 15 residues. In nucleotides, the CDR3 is TGTGCCACCAGCAGAGATTCCAGTTTAAATCAGCCCCAGCATTTT. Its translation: CATSRDSSLNQPQHF.

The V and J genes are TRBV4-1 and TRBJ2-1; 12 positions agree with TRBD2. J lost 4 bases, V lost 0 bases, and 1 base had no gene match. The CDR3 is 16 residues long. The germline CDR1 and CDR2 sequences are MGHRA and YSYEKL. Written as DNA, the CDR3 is TGCGCCAGCAGCCAAGAAACTAGCGGGAGGTACAATGAGCAGTTCTTC. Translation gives CASSQETSGRYNEQFF.

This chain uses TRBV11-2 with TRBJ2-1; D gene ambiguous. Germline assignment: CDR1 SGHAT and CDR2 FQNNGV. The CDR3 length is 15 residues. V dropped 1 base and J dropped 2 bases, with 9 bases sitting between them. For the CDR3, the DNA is TGTGCCAGCAGCTTAGCGGGTCCCCCCTACAATGAGCAGTTCTTC. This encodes CASSLAGPPYNEQFF.

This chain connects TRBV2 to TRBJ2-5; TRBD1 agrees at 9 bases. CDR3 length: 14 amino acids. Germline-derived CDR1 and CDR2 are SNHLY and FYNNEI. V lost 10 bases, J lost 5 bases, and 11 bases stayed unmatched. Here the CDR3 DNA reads TGTGCCACCTCTCCGACAGGGGGAGCGGAGACCCAGTACTTC. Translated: CATSPTGGAETQYF. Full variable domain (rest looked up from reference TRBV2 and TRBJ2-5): EPEVTQTPSHQVTQMGQEVILRCVPISNHLYFYWYRQILGQKVEFLVSFYNNEISEKSEIFDDQFSVERPDGSNFTLKIRSTKLEDSAMYFCATSPTGGAETQYFGPGTRLLVL.

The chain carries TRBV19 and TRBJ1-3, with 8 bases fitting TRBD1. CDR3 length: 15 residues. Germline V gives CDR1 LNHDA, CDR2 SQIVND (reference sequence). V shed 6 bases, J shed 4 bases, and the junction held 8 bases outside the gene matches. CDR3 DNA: TGTGCCAGTAGCCTTACCAGGGGGCCCGGAAACACCATATATTTT. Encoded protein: CASSLTRGPGNTIYF. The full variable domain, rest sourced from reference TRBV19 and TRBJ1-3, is DGGITQSPKYLFRKEGQNVTLSCEQNLNHDAMYWYRQDPGQGLRLIYYSQIVNDFQKGDIAEGYSVSREKKESFPLTVTSAQKNPTAFYLCASSLTRGPGNTIYFGEGSWLTVV.

For the CDR3, the DNA is TGTGCCAGCAGCGTAGAGCAGGGATCCTACAATGAGCAGTTCTTC. Translating gives CASSVEQGSYNEQFF. V gene TRBV9 combines with J gene TRBJ2-1; D is possibly TRBD1 (5 bases). CDR1 is SGDLS and CDR2 is YYNGEE in the germline V gene. V gave up 0 bases and J gave up 1 base, with 8 bases separating them. CDR3 size: 15 residues.

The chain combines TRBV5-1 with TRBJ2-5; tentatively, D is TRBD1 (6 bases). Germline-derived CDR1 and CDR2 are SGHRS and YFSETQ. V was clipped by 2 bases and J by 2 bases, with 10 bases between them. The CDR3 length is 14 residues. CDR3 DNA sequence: TGCGCCAGCAGCTTTTTGACAGGACAAGAGACCCAGTACTTC. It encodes CASSFLTGQETQYF. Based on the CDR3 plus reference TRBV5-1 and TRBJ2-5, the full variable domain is KAGVTQTPRYLIKTRGQQVTLSCSPISGHRSVSWYQQTPGQGLQFLFEYFSETQRNKGNFPGRFSGRQFSNSRSEMNVSTLELGDSALYLCASSFLTGQETQYFGPGTRLLVL.

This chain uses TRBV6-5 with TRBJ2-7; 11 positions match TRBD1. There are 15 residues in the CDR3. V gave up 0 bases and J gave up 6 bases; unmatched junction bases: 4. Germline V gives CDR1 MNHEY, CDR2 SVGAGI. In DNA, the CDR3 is TGTGCCAGCAGTTACTCGGGGACAGGGGGTTCCGAGCAGTACTTC. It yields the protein CASSYSGTGGSEQYF.

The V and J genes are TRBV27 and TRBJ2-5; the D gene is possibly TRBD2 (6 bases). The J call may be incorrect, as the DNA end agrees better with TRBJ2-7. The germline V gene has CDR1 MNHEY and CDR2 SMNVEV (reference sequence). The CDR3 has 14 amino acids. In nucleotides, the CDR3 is TGTGCCAGCAGTTTAGGAGGGAGAGGATACGAGCAGTACTTC. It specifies CASSLGGRGYEQYF.

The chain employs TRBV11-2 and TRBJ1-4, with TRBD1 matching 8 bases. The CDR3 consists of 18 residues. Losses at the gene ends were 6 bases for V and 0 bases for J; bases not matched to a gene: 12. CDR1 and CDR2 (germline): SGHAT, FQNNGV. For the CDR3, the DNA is TGTGCCAGCAGTAAGGGCCAGGGGGCATCTTCAACTAATGAAAAACTGTTTTTT. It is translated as CASSKGQGASSTNEKLFF. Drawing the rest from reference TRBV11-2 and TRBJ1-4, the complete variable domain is EAGVAQSPRYKIIEKRQSVAFWCNPISGHATLYWYQQILGQGPKLLIQFQNNGVVDDSQLPKDRFSAERLKGVDSTLKIQPAKLEDSAVYLCASSKGQGASSTNEKLFFGSGTQLSVL.

The CDR3 DNA sequence: TGTGCCAGTAGTATTGGACAGCTCCAAGAGACCCAGTACTTC. As protein: CASSIGQLQETQYF. The chain joins TRBV19 to TRBJ2-5, with D tentatively TRBD1 (6 bases). Germline values: CDR1 LNHDA, CDR2 SQIVND (reference sequence). V was shortened by 3 bases and J by 1 base, with 9 bases between the two germline ends. There are 14 residues in the CDR3.

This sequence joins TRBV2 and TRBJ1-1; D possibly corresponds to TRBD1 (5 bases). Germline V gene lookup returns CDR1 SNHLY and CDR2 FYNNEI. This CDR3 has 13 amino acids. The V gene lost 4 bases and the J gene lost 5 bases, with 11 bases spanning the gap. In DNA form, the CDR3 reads TGTGCCAGCAGTGGGGGGGGAGGGACTGAAGCTTTCTTT. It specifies CASSGGGGTEAFF.

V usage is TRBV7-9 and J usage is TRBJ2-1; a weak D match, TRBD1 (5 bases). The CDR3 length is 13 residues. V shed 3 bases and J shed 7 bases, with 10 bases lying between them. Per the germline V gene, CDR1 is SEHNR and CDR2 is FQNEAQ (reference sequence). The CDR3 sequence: CASSLLGPNEQFF. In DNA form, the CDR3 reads TGTGCCAGCAGCTTGCTGGGGCCAAATGAGCAGTTCTTC.

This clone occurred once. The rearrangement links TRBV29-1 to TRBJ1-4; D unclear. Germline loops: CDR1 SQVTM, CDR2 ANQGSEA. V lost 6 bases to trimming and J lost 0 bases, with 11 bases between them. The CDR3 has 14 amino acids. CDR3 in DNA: TGCAGCGTCCACAACCGGGCAACTAATGAAAAACTGTTTTTT. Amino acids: CSVHNRATNEKLFF. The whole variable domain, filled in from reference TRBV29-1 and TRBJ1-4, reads SAVISQKPSRDICQRGTSLTIQCQVDSQVTMMFWYRQQPGQSLTLIATANQGSEATYESGFVIDKFPISRPNLTFSTLTVSNMSPEDSSIYLCSVHNRATNEKLFFGSGTQLSVL.

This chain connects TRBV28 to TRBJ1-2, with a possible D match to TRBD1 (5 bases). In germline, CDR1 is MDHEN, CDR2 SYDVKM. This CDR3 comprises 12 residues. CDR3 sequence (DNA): TGTGGCTGGGGCAGTCGAAGGGGTGGCTACACCTTC. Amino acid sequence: CGWGSRRGGYTF.

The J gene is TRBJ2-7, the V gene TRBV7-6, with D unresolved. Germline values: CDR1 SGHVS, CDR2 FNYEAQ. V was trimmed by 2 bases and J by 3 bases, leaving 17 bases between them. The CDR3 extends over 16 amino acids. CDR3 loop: CASSLLSPPRSYEQYF. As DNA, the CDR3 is TGTGCCAGCAGCTTATTGTCCCCTCCTAGGAGCTACGAGCAGTACTTC.

Here the CDR3 reads CASSLVIGGPYNEQFF. CDR3 coding DNA: TGTGCCAGCAGCTTAGTAATAGGGGGCCCGTACAATGAGCAGTTCTTC. The gene calls are TRBV11-3 and TRBJ2-1; TRBD1 aligns across 7 bases. Germline values: CDR1 SGHNT, CDR2 YENEEA. V dropped 1 base and J dropped 4; count of bases not matched to a gene: 7. The CDR3 is made up of 16 amino acids. Complete variable domain (other parts from reference TRBV11-3 and TRBJ2-1): EAGVVQSPRYKIIEKKQPVAFWCNPISGHNTLYWYLQNLGQGPELLIRYENEEAVDDSQLPKDRFSAERLKGVDSTLKIQPAELGDSAVYLCASSLVIGGPYNEQFFGPGTRLTVL.

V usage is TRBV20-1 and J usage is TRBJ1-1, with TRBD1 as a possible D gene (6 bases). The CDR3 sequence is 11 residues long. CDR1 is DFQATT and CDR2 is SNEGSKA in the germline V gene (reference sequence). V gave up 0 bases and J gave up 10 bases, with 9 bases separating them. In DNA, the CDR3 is TGCAGTGCTAGAGATCGGGGGGCAGCTTTCTTT. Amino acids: CSARDRGAAFF.